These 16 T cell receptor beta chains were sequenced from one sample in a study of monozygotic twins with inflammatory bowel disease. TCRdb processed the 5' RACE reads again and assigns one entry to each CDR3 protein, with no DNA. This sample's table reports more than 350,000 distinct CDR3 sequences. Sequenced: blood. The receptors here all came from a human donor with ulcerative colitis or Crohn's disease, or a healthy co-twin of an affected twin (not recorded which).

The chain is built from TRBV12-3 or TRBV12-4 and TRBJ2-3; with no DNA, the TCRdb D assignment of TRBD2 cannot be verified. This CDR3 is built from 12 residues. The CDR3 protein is CASSSHPDTQYF.

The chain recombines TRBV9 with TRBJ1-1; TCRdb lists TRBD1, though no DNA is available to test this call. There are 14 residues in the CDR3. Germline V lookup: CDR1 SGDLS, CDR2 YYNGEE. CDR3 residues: CASSSLGPNTEAFF.

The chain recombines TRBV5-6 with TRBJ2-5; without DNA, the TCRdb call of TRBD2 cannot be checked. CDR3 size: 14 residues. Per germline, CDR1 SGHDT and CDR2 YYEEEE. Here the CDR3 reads CASSILGNQETQYF.

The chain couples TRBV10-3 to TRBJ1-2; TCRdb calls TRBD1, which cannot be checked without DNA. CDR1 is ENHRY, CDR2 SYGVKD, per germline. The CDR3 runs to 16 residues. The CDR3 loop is CAISDPTGTGEDGYTF.

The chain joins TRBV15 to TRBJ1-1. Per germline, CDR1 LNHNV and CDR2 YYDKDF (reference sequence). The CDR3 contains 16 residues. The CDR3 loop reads CATSRDPPPGITEAFF.

The CDR3 protein is CASSLAGGEAETQYF. The J gene is TRBJ2-5, the V gene TRBV5-1; TCRdb's assignment of TRBD2 cannot be checked, as there is no DNA. This CDR3 is built from 15 residues. CDR1 is SGHRS, CDR2 YFSETQ, per germline.

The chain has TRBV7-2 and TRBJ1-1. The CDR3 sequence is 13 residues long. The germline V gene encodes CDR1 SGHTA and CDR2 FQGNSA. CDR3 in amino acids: CASSLGGNLEAFF.

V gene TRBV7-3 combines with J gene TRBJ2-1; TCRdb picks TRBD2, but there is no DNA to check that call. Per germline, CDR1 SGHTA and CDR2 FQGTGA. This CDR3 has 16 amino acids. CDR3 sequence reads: CASSLALAGSYNEQFF.

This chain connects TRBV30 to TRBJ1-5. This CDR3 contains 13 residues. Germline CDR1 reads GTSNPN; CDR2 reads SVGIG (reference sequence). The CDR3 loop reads CAWSVDSNQPQHF.

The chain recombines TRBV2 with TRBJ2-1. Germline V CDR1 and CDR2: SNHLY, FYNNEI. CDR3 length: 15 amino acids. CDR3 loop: CASRAESTANNEQFF. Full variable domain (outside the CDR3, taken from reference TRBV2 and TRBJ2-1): EPEVTQTPSHQVTQMGQEVILRCVPISNHLYFYWYRQILGQKVEFLVSFYNNEISEKSEIFDDQFSVERPDGSNFTLKIRSTKLEDSAMYFCASRAESTANNEQFFGPGTRLTVL.

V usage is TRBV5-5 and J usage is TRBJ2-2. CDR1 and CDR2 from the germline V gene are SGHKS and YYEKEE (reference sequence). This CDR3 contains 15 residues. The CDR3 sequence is CASSPEFKNTGELFF. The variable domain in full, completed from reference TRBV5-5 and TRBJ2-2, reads DAGVTQSPTHLIKTRGQQVTLRCSPISGHKSVSWYQQVLGQGPQFIFQYYEKEERGRGNFPDRFSARQFPNYSSELNVNALLLGDSALYLCASSPEFKNTGELFFGEGSRLTVL.

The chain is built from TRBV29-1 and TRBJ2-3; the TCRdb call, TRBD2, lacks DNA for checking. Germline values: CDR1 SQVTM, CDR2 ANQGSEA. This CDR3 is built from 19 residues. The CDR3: CSVEGLAGGRHGSSDTQYF.

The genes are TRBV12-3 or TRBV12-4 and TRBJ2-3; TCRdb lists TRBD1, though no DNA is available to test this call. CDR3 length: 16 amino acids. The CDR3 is CASSFSGGLSTDTQYF.

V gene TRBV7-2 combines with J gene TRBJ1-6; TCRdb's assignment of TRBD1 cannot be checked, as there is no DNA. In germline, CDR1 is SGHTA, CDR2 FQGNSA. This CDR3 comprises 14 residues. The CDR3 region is CASSELGGGSPLHF.

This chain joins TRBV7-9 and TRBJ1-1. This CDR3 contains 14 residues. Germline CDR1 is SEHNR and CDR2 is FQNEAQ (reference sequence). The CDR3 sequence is CASSPGRGEVEAFF.

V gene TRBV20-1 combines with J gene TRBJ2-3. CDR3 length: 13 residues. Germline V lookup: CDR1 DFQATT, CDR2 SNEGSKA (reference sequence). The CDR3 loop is CSARAASTDTQYF.